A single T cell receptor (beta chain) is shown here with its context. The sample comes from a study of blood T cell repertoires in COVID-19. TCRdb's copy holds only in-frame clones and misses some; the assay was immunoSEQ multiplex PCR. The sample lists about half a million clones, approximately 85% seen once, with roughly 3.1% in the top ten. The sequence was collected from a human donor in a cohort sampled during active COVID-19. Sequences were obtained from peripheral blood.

The CDR3 DNA follows: TGTGCCAGTAGTATTAAGCCTAGAATGGAGGCCGGTACGCAGTATTTT. It encodes CASSIKPRMEAGTQYF. V and J are TRBV19 and TRBJ2-3; maybe TRBD2 (5 bases). V lost 3 bases and J 8 bases, leaving 21 bases between the germline ends. The CDR3 has 16 residues. Germline CDR1 is LNHDA and CDR2 is SQIVND (reference sequence).